This TCR beta chain was sequenced in a study of chemoradiotherapy in HPV16-positive cancers. This table comes from immunoSEQ multiplex PCR, and its TCRdb copy is limited to in-frame clones, with some not included. The sample lists fewer than 20,000 clones; around 84% were seen once. Samples were taken several times over chemoradiotherapy. The V and J ends lost 0 bases and 5 bases respectively, with 25 bases between them. Looked up from germline, CDR1 is LGHNA and CDR2 is YNFKEQ. The CDR3 is 19 residues long. This receptor was identified in a human donor with HPV-associated anogenital cancer. The chain carries TRBV4-2 and TRBJ1-1; D perhaps matches TRBD1 (5 bases). The sequenced sample was blood, obtained from a patient who underwent chemoradiotherapy. CDR3 coding DNA: TGTGCCAGCAGCCAAGATCGGGCGGGGCGATTGGGTAGGGGAACTGAAGCTTTCTTT. It codes for CASSQDRAGRLGRGTEAFF.